This record covers a single T cell receptor beta chain. This clone was seen once. Its antigen is still unknown. The input lacks base qualities; no much larger clone sits a single base away. This specimen comes from a study of shared clonotypes between healthy human individuals (dated by TCRdb to about 2020). About the full investigation: The cohort comprised two women and a few men aged 18 to 49 years. Per donor, three plates each were used for CD4 naive and CD4 memory, two for CD8 naive, and one for CD8 memory. To estimate repertoire size and how much clonotypes are shared between individuals, the study performed deep sequencing of blood TCR repertoires from roughly five healthy adults. To increase sequencing depth and limit assay-specific biases, TCR repertoire library preparation and sequencing were carried out by different laboratories using diverse techniques. Each donor's leukapheresis produced roughly between roughly 0.85 and 9.5 billion PBMCs. The full study reports these points: Incomplete sequencing was indicated by rarefaction of sorted-subset datasets, despite the large sequencing depth. Across four donors, roughly 5% of naive CD4, approximately 3.5% of naive CD8, under 2.5% of memory CD4, and roughly 0.41% of memory CD8 clonotypes were shared. Pairwise subsampling indicated that sequencing depth was expected to affect the degree of clonotype sharing among donors. Sampling was restricted to blood, and TCR repertoires in tissue are likely to differ from TCR repertoires in blood. Larger estimated clonotype richness was generally found for naive subsets than for memory subsets. Clonotypes shared by all four sorted-subset donors showed higher generation probabilities than non-shared clonotypes. Because the study included a small number of donors, the genetic and exposure-history diversity represented was limited.

Using the deep immunoSEQ assay, TCR CDR3 regions were amplified from genomic DNA by multiplex PCR. Extracted genomic DNA from each cell subset was distributed evenly across all wells of several immunoSEQ 96-well plates, and each plate was treated as a replicate. Each replicate PCR for sorted subsets received approximately 220 ng genomic DNA, equal to tens of thousands of T cell genomes. Purified libraries were quantified with a Qubit 3.0 fluorometer, sized on a Bioanalyzer 2100, and re-quantified with the KAPA Library Quantification kit. Every immunoSEQ 96-well plate was sequenced on a separate single-read 150-cycle Illumina NextSeq 550 flow cell. The paper's processing steps were these. Because the immunoSEQ output held only junctional sequences and lacked quality scores, the filtering could not match the filtering applied to full-length reads. Sequences were annotated with PyIR, a Python wrapper for IgBLAST v1.9, and V/J genes and CDR3 were assigned using IMGT germline references. Reads were filtered out if the reads had weak V/J assignments (E-value above 1e-6), no CDR3, stop codons, out-of-frame junctions, or ambiguous translated residues. V3J clonotypes were defined by identical inferred V gene, J gene, and CDR3 amino acid sequence. Percentage overlap between repertoires was computed as shared unique clonotypes divided by the size of the smaller repertoire. Repertoire richness was assessed with RTK rarefaction, the Chao1 estimator, and Recon v2.1 estimates of unobserved clonotypes. For all TCRbeta clonotypes obtained by the gDNA method from a few donors, generation probabilities were computed with OLGA. TCRdb re-hosts the immuneACCESS table, in-frame sequences only. Its copies lack some clones; in the studies checked, an unresolved V gene accounts for under half of them, and the cause for the rest is not known. From that table come the V and J calls and clone size; the DNA was used to work out D and trimming. The sample includes about 2.3 million clones, with roughly 90% observed a single time. Approximately 0.39% of the sample is in the top ten clones.

The donors were healthy, HIV-negative adults who had no recently reported acute infections or vaccinations. Every donor was a Caucasian adult living in Nashville, Tennessee, USA. CD4+ T cells were enriched by magnetic negative selection, after which naive cells were positively selected on CD45RA and the negative fraction was taken as the memory subset. Blood was obtained by leukapheresis, after which PBMCs were separated by Ficoll-Histopaque density gradient centrifugation and cryopreserved in liquid nitrogen vapor phase. Analytical flow cytometry was used to check the purity and quantity of each magnetically sorted T cell population. Genomic DNA was isolated from each sorted fraction and quantified by UV absorbance on a Nanodrop 2000c. From the cysteine up to the phenylalanine, the CDR3 has a length of 16 residues. Of all the DNA, just the CDR3 is kept, 48 bases in frame from base 1. V is pared back by 0 bases and J by 2 bases, with 11 bases lying between the germline termini.

The sequence joins TRBV23-1 to TRBJ1-5; the best D guess is TRBD1, with 5 bases matching. TRBV23-1 is filed as an ORF, its function uncertain. Source material: naive CD4+ T cells from PBMCs. The sample's cell subset or site label, in plain terms: CD45RA+ positively selected. The clonotype was recovered from a young man in good health. Some clones in this sample may be carry-over from other donors' samples. The CDR3 region: CASSQSGRVGNQPQHF. The sequenced DNA is TGCGCCAGCAGTCAATCGGGCAGGGTCGGCAATCAGCCCCAGCATTTT.